One sample yielded the 15 T cell receptor beta chains listed below, sequenced in a study of T-cell memory formation after mild COVID-19. TCRdb re-called the 5' RACE reads through MiXCR, storing one row per CDR3 protein. The data hold about 290,000 distinct CDR3 sequences, with approximately 15% observed a single time. Specimen: PBMCs or a T cell subset sorted from them (not recorded which). The receptors here all came from a man aged 18 to 35 who had mild COVID-19 (a few samples of this study predate the infection). Cell type and time point are not known.

The chain links TRBV6-2 or TRBV6-3 to TRBJ1-1; a possible D gene is TRBD1 (6 bases). The CDR3 is 15 residues long. The ends were cut back, 6 bases at V and 3 bases at J, with 17 bases in the middle. Per the germline V gene, CDR1 is MNHEY and CDR2 is SVGEGT. CDR3 in amino acids: CASRHQDSLYTEAFF. The DNA of the CDR3 is TGTGCCAGCAGACACCAGGACAGTTTGTACACTGAAGCTTTCTTT.

V gene TRBV27 combines with J gene TRBJ2-4, with D hard to call. From germline, CDR1 is MNHEY and CDR2 SMNVEV (reference sequence). Trimming shortened V by 6 bases and J by 2 bases, and 11 bases separated the two germline ends. The CDR3 runs to 14 residues. The CDR3 DNA reads as TGTGCCAGCAGCACATGGGGAACCAAAAACATTCAGTACTTC. This translates into CASSTWGTKNIQYF.

This clonotype was seen only a few times. V usage is TRBV4-2 and J usage is TRBJ2-5; unclear D gene. V was trimmed by 0 bases and J by 6 bases, leaving 8 bases between them. The length of the CDR3 is 13 residues. Germline V gene sequence: CDR1 LGHNA, CDR2 YNFKEQ. CDR3 bases: TGTGCCAGCAGCCAAGATAGTGGGAAGACCCAGTACTTC. It is translated as CASSQDSGKTQYF.

V usage is TRBV9 and J usage is TRBJ2-7, with TRBD2 identical over 7 bases. The ends lost 3 bases at V and 6 bases at J; junction bases unmatched: 6. CDR1 SGDLS and CDR2 YYNGEE come from the germline V gene. The CDR3 runs to 13 residues. The chain's CDR3 is CASSAALAAEQYF. The DNA for the CDR3 is TGTGCCAGCAGCGCCGCCCTAGCGGCCGAGCAGTACTTC. The entire variable domain, with the rest obtained from reference TRBV9 and TRBJ2-7, is as follows: DSGVTQTPKHLITATGQRVTLRCSPRSGDLSVYWYQQSLDQGLQFLIQYYNGEERAKGNILERFSAQQFPDLHSELNLSSLELGDSALYFCASSAALAAEQYFGPGTRLTVT.

The chain has TRBV18 and TRBJ1-1, with unresolved D. V lost 1 base and J lost 4, with 10 bases in between. This CDR3 contains 14 residues. In germline, CDR1 is KGHSH, CDR2 LQKENI. CDR3 DNA sequence: TGTGCCAGCTCACCACAGCAGGAGGCCACTGAAGCTTTCTTT. As protein: CASSPQQEATEAFF.

This clonotype appeared once. The chain is built from TRBV12-3 or TRBV12-4 and TRBJ1-2; no clear D. Trimming pared 7 bases from V and 6 bases from J, leaving 18 bases between. The CDR3 is made up of 14 amino acids. This CDR3 is CASTNLGPRNGYTF. The DNA for the CDR3 is TGTGCCAGCACCAACCTCGGGCCGCGCAATGGCTACACCTTC.

This clonotype was counted a few times. The chain links TRBV6-5 to TRBJ2-2, with TRBD1 matching 8 bases. In germline, CDR1 is MNHEY, CDR2 SVGAGI. The CDR3 spans 14 residues. J lost 8 bases, V lost 0 bases, and 2 bases had no gene match. CDR3 amino acids: CASSYSTGAGELFF. As DNA, the CDR3 is TGTGCCAGCAGTTACTCGACAGGGGCTGGGGAGCTGTTTTTT.

This clonotype was recorded a few times. The chain links TRBV7-2 to TRBJ2-3, with TRBD2 matching 7 bases. J was trimmed by 8 bases and V by 5 bases; bases with no gene match: 13. The CDR3 is 15 amino acids. Germline V lookup: CDR1 SGHTA, CDR2 FQGNSA. CDR3 sequence reads: CASSVAPTREATQYF. The CDR3 nucleotides are TGTGCCAGCAGCGTCGCCCCGACCCGGGAGGCTACGCAGTATTTT. Supplemented by reference TRBV7-2 and TRBJ2-3, the full variable domain reads GAGVSQSPSNKVTEKGKDVELRCDPISGHTALYWYRQSLGQGLEFLIYFQGNSAPDKSGLPSDRFSAERTGGSVSTLTIQRTQQEDSAVYLCASSVAPTREATQYFGPGTRLTVL.

The chain recombines TRBV2 with TRBJ2-5; 7 bases map to TRBD2. Germline loops: CDR1 SNHLY, CDR2 FYNNEI. The CDR3 is made up of 12 amino acids. J lost 5 bases, V lost 10 bases, and 7 bases had no gene match. CDR3 DNA: TGTGCCACCCGGACTAGAGGCGAGACCCAGTACTTC. Translation: CATRTRGETQYF.

The chain's CDR3 is CASSLDYRGTYEQYF. DNA of the CDR3: TGCGCCAGCAGCTTGGACTACAGGGGTACGTACGAGCAGTACTTC. This chain joins TRBV5-1 and TRBJ2-7, with TRBD1 matching over 7 bases. The CDR3 runs 15 residues. Germline-derived CDR1 and CDR2 are SGHRS and YFSETQ. With 0 bases clipped from V and 4 bases from J, the junction kept 7 bases outside the gene matches.

Many counts were recorded for this clonotype. V and J are TRBV3-1 and TRBJ2-5; TRBD2 matches at 9 bases. Per the germline V gene, CDR1 is LGHDT and CDR2 is YNNKEL (reference sequence). The CDR3 is 15 residues long. Trimming took 3 bases from V and 0 from J; bases not matched to a gene: 2. CDR3 protein: CASSQTSGYQETQYF. The DNA for the CDR3 is TGTGCCAGCAGCCAGACTAGCGGTTACCAAGAGACCCAGTACTTC.

This clonotype showed up just a few times. The chain is built from TRBV7-9 and TRBJ1-1, with TRBD1 matching over 9 bases. There are 15 residues in the CDR3. Trimming took 5 bases from V and 4 from J; bases not matched to a gene: 8. Germline V gene data show CDR1 as SEHNR and CDR2 as FQNEAQ (reference sequence). The DNA of the CDR3 is TGTGCCAGCAGCCCAGGACAGGGGAAAGCCACTGAAGCTTTCTTT. Translating it yields CASSPGQGKATEAFF.

This clonotype has just a few counts. The rearrangement joins TRBV12-3 or TRBV12-4 to TRBJ2-5; D may be TRBD1 (6 bases). V lost 5 bases to trimming and J lost 3 bases, with 22 bases between them. The CDR3 has 17 amino acids. In DNA, the CDR3 is TGTGCCAGCAGTCCCGGACAGCCGGGCCGCATAAAAGAGACCCAGTACTTC. It encodes CASSPGQPGRIKETQYF.

This clonotype was counted many times. The chain uses TRBV7-6 and TRBJ2-1; D remains ambiguous. From germline, CDR1 is SGHVS and CDR2 FNYEAQ. This CDR3 region has 11 residues. V was trimmed by 3 bases and J by 8 bases, leaving 5 bases between them. CDR3 nucleotide sequence: TGTGCCAGCAGCTTTGGCTATGAGCAGTTCTTC. Translating gives CASSFGYEQFF.

The chain is built from TRBV5-1 and TRBJ2-3; TRBD2 matches 7 bases. The junction had 10 bases not matched to a gene; V was cut back by 5 bases and J by 1 base. Germline V CDR1 and CDR2: SGHRS, YFSETQ. The CDR3 extends over 16 amino acids. CDR3 residues: CASRREGAGCTDTQYF. The CDR3 nucleotides are TGCGCCAGCAGACGAGAGGGAGCGGGGTGCACAGATACGCAGTATTTT.